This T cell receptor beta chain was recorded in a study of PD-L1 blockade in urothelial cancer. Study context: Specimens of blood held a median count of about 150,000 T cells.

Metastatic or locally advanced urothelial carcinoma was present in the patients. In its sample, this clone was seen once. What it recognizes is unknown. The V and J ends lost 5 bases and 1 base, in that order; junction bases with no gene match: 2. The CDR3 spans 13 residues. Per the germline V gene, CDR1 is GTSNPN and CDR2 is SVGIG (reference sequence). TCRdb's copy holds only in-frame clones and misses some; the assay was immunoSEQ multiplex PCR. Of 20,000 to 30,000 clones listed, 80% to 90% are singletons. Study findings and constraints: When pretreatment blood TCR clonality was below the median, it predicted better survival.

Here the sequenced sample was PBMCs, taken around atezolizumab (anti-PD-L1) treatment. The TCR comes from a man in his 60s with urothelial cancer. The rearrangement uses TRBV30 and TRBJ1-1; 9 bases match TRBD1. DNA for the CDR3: TGTGCCTGGGGGACAGGGAGGAACACTGAAGCTTTCTTT. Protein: CAWGTGRNTEAFF.